This T cell receptor (beta chain) was retrieved from a study of lymphopenia after photon versus proton radiotherapy. Study-wide points: Photon-treated patients lost naive T cells and TCR diversity; proton-treated stayed stable. Larger post-nadir TCR diversity loss correlated inversely with survival in deceased patients. Oligoclonal CD8+ Temra expansion after nadir drove photon patients' diversity drop.

The table came from immunoSEQ multiplex PCR; TCRdb's copy has only in-frame clones and leaves some out. Here the sample spans 25,000 to 35,000 clones, approximately 92% being singletons. V lost 1 base and J 1 base, leaving 7 bases between the germline ends. The V gene's germline CDR1 is KGHSH and CDR2 LQKENI. The CDR3 spans 14 residues. As concerns this clone: The antigen is undetermined.

The receptor comes from a woman aged 70-85 years with pancreatic cancer. Some clones in this sample may be carry-over from other donors' samples. The sequenced sample was peripheral blood, obtained from a patient treated with proton-based radiotherapy. The gene calls are TRBV18 and TRBJ1-1; D remains unclear. This chain's CDR3 is CASSPQRGNTEAFF. As DNA, the CDR3 is TGTGCCAGCTCACCACAACGGGGGAACACTGAAGCTTTCTTT.